The next 16 T cell receptor beta chains were all read from a single sample in a study of blood T cell repertoires in COVID-19. This table comes from immunoSEQ multiplex PCR, and its TCRdb copy is limited to in-frame clones, with some not included. The sample includes 300,000 or so clones, around 86% of them seen just once. Sequenced sample: peripheral blood. These receptors originate from a woman aged 40 to 50 who had recovered from COVID-19.

CDR3 in DNA: TGCGCCAGCAGCCCCGGGGGAGGCGTGGACCGGTACACCTTC. Its translation: CASSPGGGVDRYTF. The gene calls are TRBV5-1 and TRBJ1-2; a possible D gene is TRBD1 (5 bases). The CDR3 spans 14 residues. Germline lookup yields CDR1 SGHRS and CDR2 YFSETQ. V was shortened by 4 bases and J by 11 bases, with 21 bases between the two germline ends.

In this sample, this clone turned up a few times. The chain carries TRBV5-4 and TRBJ1-2; no clear D. Germline assignment: CDR1 SGHNT and CDR2 YYREEE (reference sequence). Trimming stripped 5 bases from V and 8 bases from J, with 16 bases between. The CDR3 has 13 amino acids. For the CDR3, the DNA is TGTGCCAGCAGGCCCTCTTGGCCGGGAGGCTACACCTTC. Protein sequence: CASRPSWPGGYTF.

This sequence joins TRBV6-6 and TRBJ2-7; D might be TRBD1 (6 bases). Trimming took off 0 bases at V and 3 bases at J, with 9 bases between the two ends. The CDR3 has 14 residues. Germline-derived CDR1 and CDR2 are MNHNY and SVGAGI (reference sequence). CDR3: CASSYSAGDYEQYF. As DNA, the CDR3 is TGTGCCAGCAGTTACTCGGCAGGGGACTACGAGCAGTACTTC.

The gene calls are TRBV12-5 and TRBJ1-2; 10 nucleotides align to TRBD1. The length of the CDR3 is 13 residues. V dropped 3 bases and J dropped 8; count of bases not matched to a gene: 3. The germline V gene encodes CDR1 LGHNT and CDR2 FRNRAP. CDR3 protein: CASGLGQGGGYTF. The CDR3 region has the DNA TGTGCTAGTGGTTTAGGACAGGGGGGCGGCTACACCTTC.

This clone came up once. The V call is TRBV6-5, the J call TRBJ1-2; 11 nucleotides match TRBD1. Germline lookup yields CDR1 MNHEY and CDR2 SVGAGI. V was clipped by 4 bases and J by 7 bases; unmatched bases: 5. The CDR3 sequence is 14 residues long. The CDR3 here is CASSWTGGLSGYTF. In DNA, the CDR3 is TGTGCCAGCAGTTGGACAGGGGGCTTATCTGGCTACACCTTC.

CDR3 residues: CASSLAFRGAVNYGYTF. Here the CDR3 DNA reads TGCGCCAGCAGCTTGGCCTTCCGGGGGGCCGTTAACTATGGCTACACCTTC. The chain employs TRBV5-1 and TRBJ1-2; TRBD1 is a possible D gene (6 bases). The CDR3 contains 17 residues. The germline CDR1 and CDR2 sequences are SGHRS and YFSETQ. The ends were cut back, 0 bases at V and 1 base at J, with 16 bases in the middle.

The V and J genes are TRBV2 and TRBJ2-7; tentatively, D is TRBD2 (6 bases). Germline CDR1 is SNHLY and CDR2 is FYNNEI. V was cut by 0 bases and J by 2 bases, with 11 bases left in between. CDR3 length equals 15 residues. The CDR3 reads CASSEAPGVAYEQYF. For the CDR3, the DNA is TGTGCCAGCAGTGAAGCGCCGGGGGTCGCCTACGAGCAGTACTTC.

This clone was recorded at least ten times. This chain links TRBV7-2 with TRBJ2-7; D not resolved. Trimming left V 1 base short and J 2 bases short, with 9 bases between. This CDR3 has 14 residues. Germline CDR1 and CDR2: SGHTA and FQGNSA. The CDR3 DNA sequence: TGTGCCAGCAGCTTAGTTCCAAGCCCCTACGAGCAGTACTTC. This gives the protein CASSLVPSPYEQYF.

The chain recombines TRBV30 with TRBJ2-1; 9 bases fit TRBD2. Germline CDR1 and CDR2: GTSNPN and SVGIG (reference sequence). The CDR3 runs to 15 residues. Trimming at V came to 0 bases and at J to 7 bases, leaving 7 bases not matched to a gene. CDR3 in amino acids: CAWSVGLAGANEQFF. The CDR3 DNA reads TGTGCCTGGAGTGTAGGATTAGCGGGGGCAAATGAGCAGTTCTTC.

CDR3 bases: TGTGCCAGCAGTTTTTATCCAAGCGCCCAAGAGACCCAGTACTTC. The encoded protein is CASSFYPSAQETQYF. The J gene is TRBJ2-5, the V gene TRBV27; D remains unclear. V lost 3 bases to trimming and J lost 1 base, with 12 bases between them. Germline V gene data show CDR1 as MNHEY and CDR2 as SMNVEV (reference sequence). CDR3 length equals 15 residues.

The chain recombines TRBV27 with TRBJ2-5; TRBD1 aligns across 10 bases. Per the germline V gene, CDR1 is MNHEY and CDR2 is SMNVEV (reference sequence). The CDR3 contains 17 residues. V shed 5 bases, J shed 0 bases, and the junction held 9 bases outside the gene matches. The DNA for the CDR3 is TGTGCCAGCAGTCCAAGGGCGGGACAGGGGTACCAAGAGACCCAGTACTTC. Its protein is CASSPRAGQGYQETQYF.

This clone was found once. The V gene is TRBV5-1, the J gene TRBJ2-3, with TRBD2 identical over 10 bases. The CDR3 length is 14 residues. The J segment lost 3 bases and the V segment lost 5 bases, leaving 3 bases of the junction unmatched. Germline CDR1 reads SGHRS; CDR2 reads YFSETQ. CDR3 coding DNA: TGCGCCAGCAGAATAGCGGGGGGTACAGATACGCAGTATTTT. It encodes CASRIAGGTDTQYF.

As for this clone: Other nucleotide sequences from this sample produce the same CDR3. The rearrangement uses TRBV12-3 or TRBV12-4 and TRBJ1-2, with D uncertain. Deletions cut 3 bases from V and 6 bases from J, with 8 bases between. The length of the CDR3 is 12 residues. The CDR3 sequence is CASSFGGNGYTF. CDR3 nucleotides: TGTGCCAGCAGTTTCGGAGGAAATGGCTACACCTTC.

V and J are TRBV5-3 and TRBJ1-2, with D perhaps matching TRBD1 (5 bases). TRBV5-3 is classed as an ORF, of uncertain function. The CDR3 is 12 amino acids. Trimming stripped 10 bases from V and 4 bases from J, with 14 bases between. As DNA, the CDR3 is TGTGCCGGGGGGACCCCTGTCTATGGCTACACCTTC. Its protein is CAGGTPVYGYTF.

The V call is TRBV9, the J call TRBJ1-2; tentatively, D is TRBD1 (5 bases). Germline assignment: CDR1 SGDLS and CDR2 YYNGEE. CDR3 size: 15 residues. V shed 4 bases and J shed 6 bases, with 19 bases lying between them. This CDR3 reads CASSHPGNRGNGYTF. CDR3 DNA: TGTGCCAGCAGCCATCCAGGGAACCGGGGGAATGGCTACACCTTC.

This clone was recorded a few times. The chain couples TRBV2 to TRBJ1-3, with a tentative D call TRBD1 (5 bases). The V gene lost 7 bases and the J gene lost 7 bases, with 20 bases spanning the gap. Germline CDR1 is SNHLY and CDR2 is FYNNEI. This CDR3 spans 15 amino acids. The CDR3 spells CASTRINRRQNTIYF. DNA for the CDR3: TGTGCCAGCACTCGAATTAACCGACGACAGAACACCATATATTTT.